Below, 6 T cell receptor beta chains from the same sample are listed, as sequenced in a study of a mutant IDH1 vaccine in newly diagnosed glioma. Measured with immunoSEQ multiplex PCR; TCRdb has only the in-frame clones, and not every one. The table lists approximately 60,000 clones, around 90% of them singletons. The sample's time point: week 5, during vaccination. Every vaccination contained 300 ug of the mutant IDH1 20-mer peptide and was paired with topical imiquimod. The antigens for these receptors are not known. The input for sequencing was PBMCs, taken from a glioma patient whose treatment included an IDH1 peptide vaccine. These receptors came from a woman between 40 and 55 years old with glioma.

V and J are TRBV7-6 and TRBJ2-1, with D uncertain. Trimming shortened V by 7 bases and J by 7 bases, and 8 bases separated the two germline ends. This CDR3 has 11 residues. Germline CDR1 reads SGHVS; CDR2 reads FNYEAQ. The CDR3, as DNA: TGTGCCAGCACTGTAGGAAATGAGCAGTTCTTC. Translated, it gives CASTVGNEQFF.

The CDR3, as DNA: TGTGCCAGCAGTACACAGAGGACAGGGTCGGACGAGCAGTACTTC. Translating it yields CASSTQRTGSDEQYF. V gene TRBV6-5 combines with J gene TRBJ2-7, with 8 bases identical to TRBD1. The CDR3 covers 15 residues. The germline V gene has CDR1 MNHEY and CDR2 SVGAGI. V lost 5 bases and J lost 5; bases outside the gene matches: 11.

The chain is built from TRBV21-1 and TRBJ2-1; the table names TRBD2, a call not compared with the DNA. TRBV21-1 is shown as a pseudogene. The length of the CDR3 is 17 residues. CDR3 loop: CASSKWLGLGNGNEQFF. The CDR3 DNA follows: TGTGCCAGCAGCAAATGGCTAGGACTAGGGAACGGGAATGAGCAGTTCTTC.

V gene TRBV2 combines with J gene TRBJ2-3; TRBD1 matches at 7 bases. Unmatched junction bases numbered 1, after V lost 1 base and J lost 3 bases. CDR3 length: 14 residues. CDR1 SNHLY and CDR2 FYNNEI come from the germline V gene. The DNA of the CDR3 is TGTGCCAGCAGTGAAGGGACAGGTACAGATACGCAGTATTTT. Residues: CASSEGTGTDTQYF. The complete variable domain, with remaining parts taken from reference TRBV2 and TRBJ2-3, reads EPEVTQTPSHQVTQMGQEVILRCVPISNHLYFYWYRQILGQKVEFLVSFYNNEISEKSEIFDDQFSVERPDGSNFTLKIRSTKLEDSAMYFCASSEGTGTDTQYFGPGTRLTVL.

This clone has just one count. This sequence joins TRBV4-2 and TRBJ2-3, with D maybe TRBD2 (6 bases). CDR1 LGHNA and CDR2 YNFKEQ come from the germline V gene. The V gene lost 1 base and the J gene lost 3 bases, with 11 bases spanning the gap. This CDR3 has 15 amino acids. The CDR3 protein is CASSQGDGRTDTQYF. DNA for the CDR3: TGTGCCAGCAGCCAAGGGGACGGGAGAACAGATACGCAGTATTTT.

The DNA for the CDR3 is TGCGCCAGCAGCCAAGAAGGGCCGAACTATGGCTACACCTTC. It is translated as CASSQEGPNYGYTF. The V call is TRBV4-1, the J call TRBJ1-2; D not certain. V lost 0 bases and J 2 bases, leaving 7 bases between the germline ends. The length of the CDR3 is 14 residues. Germline CDR1 MGHRA, CDR2 YSYEKL.